One sample yielded the 19 T cell receptor beta chains listed below, sequenced in a study of vaccination effects on CD4 cells after COVID-19. Produced via immunoSEQ multiplex PCR; TCRdb's table is partial and in-frame only. Here the sample spans 70,000 or so clones, approximately 80% being singletons. Subsequent to a culture period of about ten days, CD4+ T cells were isolated. These receptors have no known antigen. The specimen comprised CD4+ T cells from PBMCs cultured without peptide, sampled before COVID-19 vaccination. These TCRs come from a human donor who received a COVID-19 vaccine.

The chain recombines TRBV4-1 with TRBJ1-4; maybe TRBD1 (6 bases). The V and J ends lost 2 bases and 7 bases respectively, with 11 bases between them. The CDR3 extends over 14 amino acids. The V gene's germline CDR1 is MGHRA and CDR2 YSYEKL. The CDR3 is CASSQPRTVEKLFF. As DNA, the CDR3 is TGCGCCAGCAGCCAACCCAGGACAGTTGAAAAACTGTTTTTT.

The rearrangement links TRBV28 to TRBJ2-7, with 9 bases matching TRBD1. With 4 bases clipped from V and 3 bases from J, the junction kept 7 bases outside the gene matches. The CDR3 length is 15 residues. Germline assignment: CDR1 MDHEN and CDR2 SYDVKM. The CDR3 here is CASSSPGQGDYEQYV. For the CDR3, the DNA is TGTGCCAGCAGTTCGCCGGGACAGGGAGACTACGAGCAGTACGTC.

This CDR3 is CASRKTGGQKNIQYF. As DNA, the CDR3 is TGTGCCAGCAGGAAGACAGGGGGCCAAAAAAACATTCAGTACTTC. V gene TRBV6-5 combines with J gene TRBJ2-4; 10 nucleotides align to TRBD1. Trimming took 6 bases from V and 4 from J; bases not matched to a gene: 6. CDR1 is MNHEY, CDR2 SVGAGI, per germline. The CDR3 runs 15 residues.

CDR3 coding DNA: TGTGCCAGTAGTATTCTAGCGGACCAAGAGACCCAGTACTTC. Translating gives CASSILADQETQYF. The chain couples TRBV19 to TRBJ2-5, with TRBD2 identical over 7 bases. This CDR3 comprises 14 residues. After removal of 3 bases from V and 0 bases from J, the junction contained 1 base not matched to a gene. Germline CDR1 reads LNHDA; CDR2 reads SQIVND (reference sequence). Complete variable domain (other parts from reference TRBV19 and TRBJ2-5): DGGITQSPKYLFRKEGQNVTLSCEQNLNHDAMYWYRQDPGQGLRLIYYSQIVNDFQKGDIAEGYSVSREKKESFPLTVTSAQKNPTAFYLCASSILADQETQYFGPGTRLLVL.

The chain links TRBV5-6 to TRBJ2-7, with D possibly being TRBD1 (6 bases). Trimming took off 6 bases at V and 4 bases at J, with 14 bases between the two ends. The germline V gene has CDR1 SGHDT and CDR2 YYEEEE. The CDR3 covers 13 residues. The CDR3 DNA reads TGTGCCAGCAACCCCAGGGGTCTTTACGAGCAGTACGTC. As protein: CASNPRGLYEQYV.

The genes are TRBV21-1 and TRBJ2-7; the table's D call, TRBD1, has no DNA check behind it. TRBV21-1 is deemed a pseudogene. The CDR3 sequence is 15 residues long. DNA for the CDR3: TGTGCCAGCAGTTTTAAGGACAGGGAAACCTACGAGCAGTACGTC. This sequence encodes CASSFKDRETYEQYV.

This clone was observed once. V and J are TRBV10-3 and TRBJ1-5; tentative D call: TRBD1 (5 bases). From germline, CDR1 is ENHRY and CDR2 SYGVKD. V was trimmed by 3 bases and J by 6 bases, leaving 12 bases between them. The CDR3 sequence is 14 residues long. The CDR3 protein is CAISDFGGVQPQHF. The CDR3, as DNA: TGTGCCATCAGTGACTTCGGGGGGGTTCAGCCCCAGCATTTT.

This rearrangement joins TRBV5-1 to TRBJ2-2; tentatively, D is TRBD2 (6 bases). The CDR3 covers 16 residues. Germline CDR1 SGHRS, CDR2 YFSETQ. V gave up 2 bases and J gave up 6 bases, with 17 bases separating them. Here the CDR3 DNA reads TGCGCCAGCAGCTTATCCCTCATTGTAGCGGCCGGGGAGCTGTTTTTT. Residues: CASSLSLIVAAGELFF.

The J gene is TRBJ2-2, the V gene TRBV29-1, with 7 bases identical to TRBD1. The CDR3 length is 14 residues. The V segment lost 5 bases and the J segment 1 base; nucleotides outside the gene matches: 4. CDR1 SQVTM and CDR2 ANQGSEA come from the germline V gene. This chain's CDR3 is CSVSWTGNTGELFF. The CDR3 bases are TGCAGCGTTTCTTGGACAGGGAACACCGGGGAGCTGTTTTTT.

The chain joins TRBV6-5 to TRBJ1-5; 7 bases are a match to TRBD1. Unmatched junction bases numbered 7, after V lost 6 bases and J lost 5 bases. This CDR3 spans 14 amino acids. Germline V gene data show CDR1 as MNHEY and CDR2 as SVGAGI. CDR3 residues: CASRVGTDYQPQHF. The DNA for the CDR3 is TGTGCCAGCAGGGTCGGGACAGATTATCAGCCCCAGCATTTT.

The chain links TRBV19 to TRBJ1-3; TRBD1 might be the D (6 bases). This CDR3 has 18 residues. Germline V gene lookup returns CDR1 LNHDA and CDR2 SQIVND (reference sequence). Trimming took off 2 bases at V and 0 bases at J, with 17 bases between the two ends. The CDR3 bases are TGTGCCAGTAGTATACCTCCGCGAGGGGACATCTCTGGAAACACCATATATTTT. This translates into CASSIPPRGDISGNTIYF.

The chain has TRBV19 and TRBJ2-2; D may correspond to TRBD1 or TRBD2 (5 bases each). Germline V lookup: CDR1 LNHDA, CDR2 SQIVND (reference sequence). Trimming took 6 bases from V and 8 from J, leaving 16 bases between them. The CDR3 has 14 amino acids. CDR3 region: CASSRDGVYGELFF. The DNA for the CDR3 is TGTGCCAGTAGCCGGGACGGGGTCTATGGGGAGCTGTTTTTT.

This clone was counted only a few times. The rearrangement joins TRBV9 to TRBJ2-2, with D tentatively TRBD1 (5 bases). Germline loops: CDR1 SGDLS, CDR2 YYNGEE. The germline V and J ends were trimmed by 0 bases and 7 bases, with 10 bases remaining between them. The CDR3 has 14 residues. The CDR3 loop reads CASSVAGLLGELFF. For the CDR3, the DNA is TGTGCCAGCAGCGTAGCAGGGCTCCTCGGGGAGCTGTTTTTT.

The J gene is TRBJ2-3, the V gene TRBV5-1; D might be TRBD1 (6 bases). Trimming removed 4 bases from V and 0 bases from J, with 12 bases in between. CDR1 and CDR2 from the germline V gene are SGHRS and YFSETQ. The CDR3 spans 15 residues. As DNA, the CDR3 is TGCGCCAGCAGCAAGGACAGCCCTAGCACAGATACGCAGTATTTT. It specifies CASSKDSPSTDTQYF.

There are a few counts of this clone. The chain links TRBV5-4 to TRBJ2-7; D might be TRBD1 (5 bases). Germline V gene data show CDR1 as SGHNT and CDR2 as YYREEE (reference sequence). The CDR3 loop spans 12 amino acids. V was trimmed by 0 bases and J by 6 bases, leaving 7 bases between them. CDR3 DNA: TGTGCCAGCAGCTTGGATAGGGGCGAGCAGTACGTC. This codes for CASSLDRGEQYV.

V is TRBV18 and J is TRBJ1-1; TRBD1 is a possible D gene (5 bases). The CDR3 has 13 amino acids. CDR1 KGHSH and CDR2 LQKENI come from the germline V gene. V gave up 2 bases and J gave up 7 bases, with 11 bases separating them. CDR3 in amino acids: CASSPGGVGEAFF. In DNA form, the CDR3 reads TGTGCCAGCTCACCAGGGGGGGTAGGTGAAGCTTTCTTT.

J is TRBJ2-5 and V is TRBV2; TRBD1 is a possible D gene (6 bases). The germline gives CDR1 SNHLY, CDR2 FYNNEI. The CDR3 runs to 13 residues. The ends were cut back, 8 bases at V and 4 bases at J, with 14 bases in the middle. This CDR3 reads CASCQGWVETQYF. As DNA, the CDR3 is TGTGCCAGCTGCCAGGGGTGGGTAGAGACCCAGTACTTC.

This chain links TRBV5-1 with TRBJ1-4; D call uncertain. V dropped 4 bases and J dropped 7 bases, with 14 bases sitting between them. This CDR3 region has 14 residues. The germline gives CDR1 SGHRS, CDR2 YFSETQ. Here the CDR3 DNA reads TGCGCCAGCAGCACCTCCGGGCATAGTGAAAAACTGTTTTTT. Translating gives CASSTSGHSEKLFF.

The sample holds a few counts of this clone. The chain recombines TRBV5-6 with TRBJ1-5; the D is unclear. Trimming pared 0 bases from V and 4 bases from J, leaving 5 bases between. Germline lookup yields CDR1 SGHDT and CDR2 YYEEEE. There are 13 residues in the CDR3. The DNA of the CDR3 is TGTGCCAGCAGCTTGGACAGAAATCAGCCCCAGCATTTT. It codes for CASSLDRNQPQHF.